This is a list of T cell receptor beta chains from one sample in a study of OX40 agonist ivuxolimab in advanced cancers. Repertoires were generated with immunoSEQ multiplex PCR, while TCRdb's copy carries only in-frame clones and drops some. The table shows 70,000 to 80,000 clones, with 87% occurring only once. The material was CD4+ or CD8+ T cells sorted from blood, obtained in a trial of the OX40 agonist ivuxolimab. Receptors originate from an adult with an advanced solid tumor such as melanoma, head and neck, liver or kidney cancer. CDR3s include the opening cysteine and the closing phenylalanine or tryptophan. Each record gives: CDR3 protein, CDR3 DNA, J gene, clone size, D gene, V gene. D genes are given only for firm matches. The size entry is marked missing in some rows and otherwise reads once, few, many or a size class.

CDR3: CASSLTSAKETQYF
DNA: TGTGCCAGCAGCTTGACTAGCGCCAAAGAGACCCAGTACTTC
J: TRBJ2-5
size: NA
D: TRBD2
V: TRBV5-4

CDR3: CASSYGTGVTEQYF
DNA: TGTGCCAGCAGTTACGGGACAGGAGTCACCGAGCAGTACTTC
J: TRBJ2-7
size: NA
D: TRBD1
V: TRBV28

CDR3: CASTLDFLGVETQYF
DNA: TGTGCCAGCACCTTGGACTTCTTGGGGGTGGAGACCCAGTACTTC
J: TRBJ2-5
size: NA
D: NA
V: TRBV5-5

CDR3: CASSALEGGNQPQHF
DNA: TGTGCCAGCTCGGCCCTCGAGGGCGGCAATCAGCCCCAGCATTTT
J: TRBJ1-5
size: NA
D: NA
V: TRBV18

CDR3: CASSRASDTEAFF
DNA: TGTGCCAGCTCACGGGCCTCAGACACTGAAGCTTTCTTT
J: TRBJ1-1
size: NA
D: NA
V: TRBV18

CDR3: CASTDTALAYEKLFF
DNA: TGTGCCAGCACCGATACGGCCTTGGCATATGAAAAACTGTTTTTT
J: TRBJ1-4
size: NA
D: NA
V: TRBV6-6

CDR3: CASSLRGVENIQYF
DNA: TGTGCCAGCAGCCTCCGGGGGGTTGAAAACATTCAGTACTTC
J: TRBJ2-4
size: NA
D: TRBD2
V: TRBV5-8

CDR3: CARTQLGAGPSYEQYF
DNA: TGTGCCAGAACCCAACTGGGGGCGGGGCCCTCCTACGAGCAGTACTTC
J: TRBJ2-7
size: NA
D: NA
V: TRBV7-5

CDR3: CASSFQGENTEAFF
DNA: TGCGCCAGCAGCTTTCAGGGCGAGAACACTGAAGCTTTCTTT
J: TRBJ1-1
size: NA
D: NA
V: TRBV5-1

CDR3: CASSRLPGGELFF
DNA: TGTGCCAGCAGTCGGCTTCCCGGCGGGGAGCTGTTTTTT
J: TRBJ2-2
size: NA
D: NA
V: TRBV6-5

CDR3: CASSSNTLGGETQYF
DNA: TGCGCCAGCAGCTCAAATACTCTCGGGGGGGAGACCCAGTACTTC
J: TRBJ2-5
size: NA
D: TRBD2
V: TRBV5-1

CDR3: CASSKMEAESTDTQYF
DNA: TGTGCCAGTAGTAAAATGGAGGCGGAAAGCACAGATACGCAGTATTTT
J: TRBJ2-3
size: NA
D: NA
V: TRBV19

CDR3: CASSIWGSNQPQHF
DNA: TGTGCCAGTAGTATATGGGGCAGCAATCAGCCCCAGCATTTT
J: TRBJ1-5
size: NA
D: NA
V: TRBV19

CDR3: CSVTTGAGTEAFF
DNA: TGCAGCGTTACCACAGGGGCCGGGACTGAAGCTTTCTTT
J: TRBJ1-1
size: few
D: TRBD1
V: TRBV29-1

CDR3: CAWRGEGELFF
DNA: TGTGCCTGGAGGGGGGAAGGGGAGCTGTTTTTT
J: TRBJ2-2
size: NA
D: NA
V: TRBV30

CDR3: CASSPQGEIYNEQFF
DNA: TGTGCCAGCAGTCCACAGGGAGAGATATACAATGAGCAGTTCTTC
J: TRBJ2-1
size: NA
D: NA
V: TRBV7-6

CDR3: CASSEVTVGNTIYF
DNA: TGTGCCAGCAGTGAAGTGACAGTTGGAAACACCATATATTTT
J: TRBJ1-3
size: NA
D: NA
V: TRBV6-1

CDR3: CASSFQNRGYSYEQYF
DNA: TGTGCCAGCAGTTTCCAGAACAGGGGGTACTCCTACGAGCAGTACTTC
J: TRBJ2-7
size: NA
D: TRBD1
V: TRBV6-6

CDR3: CAISRDWSTDTQYF
DNA: TGTGCCATATCCCGGGACTGGAGCACAGATACGCAGTATTTT
J: TRBJ2-3
size: NA
D: NA
V: TRBV6-1

CDR3: CASSGHRGHNEQFF
DNA: TGTGCCAGCAGTGGACACAGGGGCCACAATGAGCAGTTCTTC
J: TRBJ2-1
size: few
D: TRBD1
V: TRBV6-1

CDR3: CASRYGRDGVEAFF
DNA: TGTGCCAGCAGATACGGACGGGACGGAGTTGAAGCTTTCTTT
J: TRBJ1-1
size: few
D: NA
V: TRBV5-4

CDR3: CASSLAEASPDTQYF
DNA: TGTGCCAGCAGCTTGGCCGAAGCTAGCCCAGATACGCAGTATTTT
J: TRBJ2-3
size: NA
D: NA
V: TRBV5-4

CDR3: CASSSKLGDGRDTQYF
DNA: TGTGCCAGCAGCTCCAAGCTAGGGGACGGTAGGGATACGCAGTATTTT
J: TRBJ2-3
size: NA
D: NA
V: TRBV7-9

CDR3: CAWSGTGSYGYTF
DNA: TGTGCCTGGAGTGGGACAGGGAGCTATGGCTACACCTTC
J: TRBJ1-2
size: few
D: TRBD1
V: TRBV30